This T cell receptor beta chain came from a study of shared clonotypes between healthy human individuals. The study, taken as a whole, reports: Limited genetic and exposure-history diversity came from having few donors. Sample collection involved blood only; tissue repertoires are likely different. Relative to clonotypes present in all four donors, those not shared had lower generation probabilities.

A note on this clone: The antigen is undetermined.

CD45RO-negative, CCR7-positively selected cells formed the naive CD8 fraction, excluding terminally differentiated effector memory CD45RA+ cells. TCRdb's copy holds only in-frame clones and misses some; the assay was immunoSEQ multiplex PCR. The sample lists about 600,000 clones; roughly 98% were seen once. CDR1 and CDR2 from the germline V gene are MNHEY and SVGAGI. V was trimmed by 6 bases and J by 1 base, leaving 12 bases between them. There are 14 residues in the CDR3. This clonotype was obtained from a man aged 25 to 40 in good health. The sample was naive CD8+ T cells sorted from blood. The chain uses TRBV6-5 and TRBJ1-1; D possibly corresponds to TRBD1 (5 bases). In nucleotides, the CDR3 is TGTGCCAGCAGACCGGGACGAACGAACACTGAAGCTTTCTTT. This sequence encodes CASRPGRTNTEAFF.